The 24 T cell receptor beta chains presented below share a single source sample, sequenced in a study of human T cells and chemical hapten exposure. Regarding time point: patch test 1, 2 weeks after DPC sensitization. The treatment denotes: therapeutic diphenylcyclopropenone sensitization with weekly scalp DPC. From the RACE reads, TCRdb called clonotypes with MiXCR, one entry per CDR3 protein. Of tens of thousands of distinct CDR3 sequences listed, approximately 10% were seen once; the top ten hold about 1.4%. The specimen comprised whole blood, sampled in connection with sensitization to the hapten diphenylcyclopropenone (DPC). These TCRs come from a woman aged 45-65 years with alopecia areata. Some clones in this sample may be carry-over from other donors' samples.

This clonotype was observed at least ten times. This chain links TRBV7-9 with TRBJ2-1, with TRBD2 identical over 11 bases. V dropped 3 bases and J dropped 8; count of bases not matched to a gene: 6. The CDR3 has 15 residues. Per the germline V gene, CDR1 is SEHNR and CDR2 is FQNEAQ (reference sequence). The CDR3 is CASSFYSGRAYEQFF. The CDR3, as DNA: TGTGCCAGCAGCTTCTATAGCGGGAGGGCATATGAGCAGTTCTTC.

This clonotype showed up just a few times. The chain is built from TRBV6-6 and TRBJ1-5; D call uncertain. Trimming took off 2 bases at V and 1 base at J, with 12 bases between the two ends. Germline values: CDR1 MNHNY, CDR2 SVGAGI (reference sequence). CDR3 length equals 16 residues. DNA of the CDR3: TGTGCCAGCAGTTACGGGAGGGCCGGGAGCAATCAGCCCCAGCATTTT. Amino acid sequence: CASSYGRAGSNQPQHF.

This clonotype was found a few times. J is TRBJ2-1 and V is TRBV18; 9 positions match TRBD2. Germline values: CDR1 KGHSH, CDR2 LQKENI. V shed 3 bases, J shed 5 bases, and the junction held 2 bases outside the gene matches. CDR3 length equals 14 residues. In DNA, the CDR3 is TGTGCCAGCTCACCGGGACTAGCCCACAATGAGCAGTTCTTC. Amino acids: CASSPGLAHNEQFF.

Here the CDR3 DNA reads TGTGCCAGCAGTTTTGTACTAGCAGGGGACAATGAGCAGTTCTTC. This sequence encodes CASSFVLAGDNEQFF. V gene TRBV12-3 or TRBV12-4 combines with J gene TRBJ2-1; D tentatively reads TRBD1 or TRBD2 (6 bases each). V lost 3 bases and J 5 bases, leaving 14 bases between the germline ends. This CDR3 is 15 amino acids long.

This clonotype has ten or more counts. The chain carries TRBV5-1 and TRBJ2-2; 10 bases are shared with TRBD1. V lost 4 bases, J lost 4 bases, and 10 bases stayed unmatched. The germline V gene encodes CDR1 SGHRS and CDR2 YFSETQ. The CDR3 has 17 amino acids. The CDR3 protein is CASSPYMGTGATGELFF. DNA of the CDR3: TGCGCCAGCAGCCCCTATATGGGGACAGGGGCCACCGGGGAGCTGTTTTTT. Drawing the rest from reference TRBV5-1 and TRBJ2-2, the complete variable domain is KAGVTQTPRYLIKTRGQQVTLSCSPISGHRSVSWYQQTPGQGLQFLFEYFSETQRNKGNFPGRFSGRQFSNSRSEMNVSTLELGDSALYLCASSPYMGTGATGELFFGEGSRLTVL.

The chain combines TRBV18 with TRBJ1-1; D unresolved. CDR3 length equals 14 residues. Trimming cost V 3 bases and J 1 base, with 9 bases left between them. Germline V gene lookup returns CDR1 KGHSH and CDR2 LQKENI. CDR3 loop: CASSPPAGNTEAFF. Here the CDR3 DNA reads TGTGCCAGCTCACCCCCAGCGGGGAACACTGAAGCTTTCTTT.

This clonotype has a handful of counts. The chain has TRBV28 and TRBJ2-1; D gene ambiguous. Germline V CDR1 and CDR2: MDHEN, SYDVKM. The CDR3 contains 11 residues. Trimming shortened V by 6 bases and J by 9 bases, and 9 bases separated the two germline ends. CDR3 DNA sequence: TGTGCCAGCAGCCCGAGGTCTGAGCAGTTCTTC. It specifies CASSPRSEQFF.

This clonotype was found many times. The chain joins TRBV7-3 to TRBJ2-3; 12 bases match TRBD1. After removal of 5 bases from V and 4 bases from J, the junction contained 4 bases not matched to a gene. The CDR3 consists of 15 residues. CDR1 is SGHTA, CDR2 FQGTGA, per germline. CDR3 nucleotides: TGTGCCAGCAGCAGGGACAGGGGGCGGTCAGATACGCAGTATTTT. This encodes CASSRDRGRSDTQYF.

The table lists this clonotype with a few counts. This chain uses TRBV11-3 with TRBJ1-2; D is unresolved. Germline values: CDR1 SGHNT, CDR2 YENEEA. Trimming took off 4 bases at V and 0 bases at J, with 12 bases between the two ends. This CDR3 region has 15 residues. The CDR3 region is CASSSGDIANYGYTF. For the CDR3, the DNA is TGTGCCAGCAGCTCCGGTGACATTGCTAACTATGGCTACACCTTC.

A few counts support this clonotype. This CDR3 reads CASSAPGGDSPLHF. CDR3 nucleotides: TGTGCCAGCAGTGCCCCCGGAGGGGATTCACCCCTCCACTTT. J is TRBJ1-6 and V is TRBV6-6; weak D call: TRBD1 (5 bases). This CDR3 is built from 14 residues. V was pared by 5 bases and J by 8 bases, with 13 bases between. The germline V gene encodes CDR1 MNHNY and CDR2 SVGAGI (reference sequence).

This clonotype has at least ten counts. V usage is TRBV7-2 and J usage is TRBJ2-1; 7 bases match TRBD2. The CDR3 spans 16 residues. Germline CDR1 SGHTA, CDR2 FQGNSA. The V gene end was trimmed by 1 base and the J gene end by 7 bases; junction bases not matched to a gene: 10. In nucleotides, the CDR3 is TGTGCCAGCAGCTTAGGAGGCGGGAGTCTCTGGAATGAGCAGTTCTTC. The encoded protein is CASSLGGGSLWNEQFF.

This clonotype was recorded a few times. J is TRBJ2-7 and V is TRBV7-3; TRBD2 aligns across 7 bases. V dropped 2 bases and J dropped 7; count of bases not matched to a gene: 14. The CDR3 runs to 16 residues. Germline assignment: CDR1 SGHTA and CDR2 FQGTGA. The CDR3 nucleotides are TGTGCCAGCAGCTTATCCGGAGCGGGACTGGCGGAGGAGCAGTACTTC. Translating it yields CASSLSGAGLAEEQYF.

The rearrangement links TRBV20-1 to TRBJ2-3; possible D gene TRBD2, 5 bases. Between the trimmed V and J ends, which lost 1 base and 2 bases, there was a span of 7 bases. The CDR3 loop spans 13 amino acids. Looked up from germline, CDR1 is DFQATT and CDR2 is SNEGSKA (reference sequence). The CDR3 loop is CSARVEATDTQYF. The CDR3 DNA sequence: TGCAGTGCTAGAGTGGAGGCCACAGATACGCAGTATTTT.

This clonotype has at least ten counts. This chain uses TRBV12-3 or TRBV12-4 with TRBJ1-5; no clear D. V lost 2 bases to trimming and J lost 3 bases, with 5 bases between them. The CDR3 is 13 residues long. The CDR3 nucleotides read TGTGCCAGCAGTTTATTACTCAATCAGCCCCAGCATTTT. Its protein is CASSLLLNQPQHF.

This clonotype was counted at least ten times. The chain carries TRBV10-3 and TRBJ2-7; D gene uncertain. Germline V lookup: CDR1 ENHRY, CDR2 SYGVKD. The CDR3 has 12 amino acids. Trimming stripped 4 bases from V and 3 bases from J, with 7 bases between. CDR3 protein: CAISGGNYEQYF. CDR3 coding DNA: TGTGCCATCAGTGGAGGAAACTACGAGCAGTACTTC.

The V call is TRBV9, the J call TRBJ2-1; D is uncertain. The CDR3 contains 14 residues. Germline V gives CDR1 SGDLS, CDR2 YYNGEE. With 2 bases removed from V and 4 bases from J, the gap between germline ends came to 10 bases. CDR3 DNA sequence: TGTGCCAGCAGCGTCGCAACTGGATACAATGAGCAGTTCTTC. Protein product: CASSVATGYNEQFF.

As to this clonotype: Just one base apart from a much larger clone, this may be a read error. J is TRBJ1-2 and V is TRBV18; D not resolved. The CDR3 spans 14 residues. Germline CDR1 reads KGHSH; CDR2 reads LQKENI. The CDR3 loop is CASSAIQEEYGCTF. The DNA for the CDR3 is TGTGCCAGCTCTGCGATCCAGGAGGAGTATGGCTGCACCTTC. Variable domain in full (rest from reference TRBV18 and TRBJ1-2): NAGVMQNPRHLVRRRGQEARLRCSPMKGHSHVYWYRQLPEEGLKFMVYLQKENIIDESGMPKERFSAEFPKEGPSILRIQQVVRGDSAAYFCASSAIQEEYGCTFGSGTRLTVV.

The CDR3 is CASSPGTGQETQYF. CDR3 DNA: TGTGCCAGCAGCCCAGGGACAGGCCAAGAGACCCAGTACTTC. The chain employs TRBV7-9 and TRBJ2-5, with 8 bases matching TRBD1. The ends lost 5 bases at V and 1 base at J; junction bases unmatched: 3. Per germline, CDR1 SEHNR and CDR2 FQNEAQ (reference sequence). The CDR3 covers 14 residues. Using reference TRBV7-9 and TRBJ2-5 for the parts outside the CDR3, the full variable domain is DTGVSQNPRHKITKRGQNVTFRCDPISEHNRLYWYRQTLGQGPEFLTYFQNEAQLEKSRLLSDRFSAERPKGSFSTLEIQRTEQGDSAMYLCASSPGTGQETQYFGPGTRLLVL.

This chain uses TRBV20-1 with TRBJ2-7; TRBD1 matches 9 bases. V trimming: 2 bases; J trimming: 7 bases; junction bases outside the gene matches: 15. Germline V gene lookup returns CDR1 DFQATT and CDR2 SNEGSKA (reference sequence). This CDR3 is 16 amino acids long. CDR3 nucleotides: TGCAGTGCTAGAATGCTCTCCGGGACAGGGAGCGGTGAGCAGTACTTC. Encoded protein: CSARMLSGTGSGEQYF.

This sequence joins TRBV28 and TRBJ1-1, with no clear D. The V gene lost 5 bases and the J gene lost 1 base, with 8 bases spanning the gap. Germline loops: CDR1 MDHEN, CDR2 SYDVKM. CDR3 size: 13 residues. The CDR3 loop is CASSPHTNTEAFF. In DNA, the CDR3 is TGTGCCAGCAGTCCCCACACGAACACTGAAGCTTTCTTT.

The chain combines TRBV5-1 with TRBJ2-3; 8 nucleotides align to TRBD2. Germline CDR1 and CDR2: SGHRS and YFSETQ. The CDR3 runs to 18 residues. The V segment lost 2 bases and the J segment 2 bases; nucleotides outside the gene matches: 13. The CDR3, as DNA: TGCGCCAGCAGCTTCCGACGGGAGGGCCCGAAAAACACAGATACGCAGTATTTT. Protein sequence: CASSFRREGPKNTDTQYF. The variable domain in full, with the rest retrieved from reference TRBV5-1 and TRBJ2-3, is KAGVTQTPRYLIKTRGQQVTLSCSPISGHRSVSWYQQTPGQGLQFLFEYFSETQRNKGNFPGRFSGRQFSNSRSEMNVSTLELGDSALYLCASSFRREGPKNTDTQYFGPGTRLTVL.

This CDR3 is CASSINRGMGYNEQFF. DNA of the CDR3: TGTGCCAGCAGCATCAACAGGGGAATGGGATACAATGAGCAGTTCTTC. The V gene is TRBV5-6, the J gene TRBJ2-1; TRBD1 matches 7 bases. The CDR3 spans 16 residues. The germline gives CDR1 SGHDT, CDR2 YYEEEE. With V trimmed by 4 bases and J by 4 bases, 11 bases remained unmatched.

This clonotype showed up just a few times. This chain connects TRBV6-5 to TRBJ2-7, with TRBD1 matching 10 bases. V shed 2 bases and J 4 bases; nucleotides not matched to a gene: 8. The CDR3 totals 16 residues. CDR1 MNHEY and CDR2 SVGAGI come from the germline V gene. The CDR3 DNA follows: TGTGCCAGCAGTTACGGGAGGACAGGGGGTTCTTACGAGCAGTACTTC. It codes for CASSYGRTGGSYEQYF.

This clonotype was seen repeatedly, ten times or more. The junction shows a germline mismatch at one end, possibly a read error. The CDR3 spells CASSVGTGKANVLTF. In DNA form, the CDR3 reads TGTGCTAGCAGCGTCGGGACAGGGAAAGCCAACGTCCTGACTTTC. The V and J genes are TRBV7-7 and TRBJ2-6; 9 nucleotides agree with TRBD1. The germline CDR1 and CDR2 sequences are SSHAT and FNYEAQ (reference sequence). This CDR3 region has 15 residues.